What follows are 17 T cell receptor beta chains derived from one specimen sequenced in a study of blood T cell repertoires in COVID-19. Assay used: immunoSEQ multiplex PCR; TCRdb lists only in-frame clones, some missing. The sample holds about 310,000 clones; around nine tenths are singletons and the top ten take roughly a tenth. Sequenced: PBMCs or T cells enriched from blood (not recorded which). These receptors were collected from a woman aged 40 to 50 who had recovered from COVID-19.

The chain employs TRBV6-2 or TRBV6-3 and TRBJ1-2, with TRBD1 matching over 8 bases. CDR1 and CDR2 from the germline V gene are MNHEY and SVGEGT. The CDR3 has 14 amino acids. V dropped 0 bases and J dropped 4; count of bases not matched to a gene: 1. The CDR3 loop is CASSYSDRVYGYTF. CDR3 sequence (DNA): TGTGCCAGCAGTTACTCGGACAGGGTCTATGGCTACACCTTC.

DNA for the CDR3: TGTGCCAGCAGCTTACAAGCAGGAACCTACGAGCAGTACTTC. It translates to CASSLQAGTYEQYF. This sequence joins TRBV7-2 and TRBJ2-7; D is unclear. Trimming took 2 bases from V and 2 from J, leaving 10 bases between them. The length of the CDR3 is 14 residues. The germline CDR1 and CDR2 sequences are SGHTA and FQGNSA.

CDR3 loop: CASSSSGLSRHEQYF. The CDR3 nucleotides are TGTGCCAGCAGTTCCTCCGGACTATCCCGCCACGAGCAGTACTTC. The chain recombines TRBV7-2 with TRBJ2-7, with D perhaps TRBD2 (6 bases). The V end was cut by 6 bases, the J end by 5 bases, with 20 bases between. This CDR3 contains 15 residues. Germline CDR1 and CDR2: SGHTA and FQGNSA. Supplemented by reference TRBV7-2 and TRBJ2-7, the full variable domain reads GAGVSQSPSNKVTEKGKDVELRCDPISGHTALYWYRQSLGQGLEFLIYFQGNSAPDKSGLPSDRFSAERTGGSVSTLTIQRTQQEDSAVYLCASSSSGLSRHEQYFGPGTRLTVT.

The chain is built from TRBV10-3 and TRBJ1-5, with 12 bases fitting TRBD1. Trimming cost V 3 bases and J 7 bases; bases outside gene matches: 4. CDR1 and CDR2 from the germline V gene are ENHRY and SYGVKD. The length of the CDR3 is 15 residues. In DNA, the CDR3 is TGTGCCATCAGTGATGGGACAGGGGGCTCGCAGCCCCAGCATTTT. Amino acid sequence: CAISDGTGGSQPQHF.

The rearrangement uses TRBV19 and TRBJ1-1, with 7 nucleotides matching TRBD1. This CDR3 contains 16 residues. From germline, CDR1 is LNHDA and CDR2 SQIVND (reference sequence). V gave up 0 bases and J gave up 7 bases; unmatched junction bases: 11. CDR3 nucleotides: TGTGCCAGTAGTATAGACCGTCCCGACAGGGCGGGTGAAGCTTTCTTT. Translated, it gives CASSIDRPDRAGEAFF.

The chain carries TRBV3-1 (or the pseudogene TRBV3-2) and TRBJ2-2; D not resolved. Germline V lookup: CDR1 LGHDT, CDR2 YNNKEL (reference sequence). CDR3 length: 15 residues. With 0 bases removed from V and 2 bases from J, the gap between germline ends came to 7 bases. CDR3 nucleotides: TGTGCCAGCAGCCAAGATGCAACTAACACCGGGGAGCTGTTTTTT. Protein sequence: CASSQDATNTGELFF.

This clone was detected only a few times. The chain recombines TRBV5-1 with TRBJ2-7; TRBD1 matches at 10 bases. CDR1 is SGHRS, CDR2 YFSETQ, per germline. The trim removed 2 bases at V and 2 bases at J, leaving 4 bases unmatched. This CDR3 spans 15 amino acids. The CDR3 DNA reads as TGCGCCAGCAGCTTCGACGGGACAGGGGCCTACGAGCAGTACTTC. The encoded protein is CASSFDGTGAYEQYF. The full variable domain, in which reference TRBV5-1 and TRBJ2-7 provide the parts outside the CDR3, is KAGVTQTPRYLIKTRGQQVTLSCSPISGHRSVSWYQQTPGQGLQFLFEYFSETQRNKGNFPGRFSGRQFSNSRSEMNVSTLELGDSALYLCASSFDGTGAYEQYFGPGTRLTVT.

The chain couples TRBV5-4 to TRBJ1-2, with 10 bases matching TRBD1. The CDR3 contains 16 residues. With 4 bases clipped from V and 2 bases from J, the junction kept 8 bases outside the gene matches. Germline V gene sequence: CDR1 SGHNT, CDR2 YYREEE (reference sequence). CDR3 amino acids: CASSPYVGQGNYGYTF. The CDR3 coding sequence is TGTGCCAGCAGCCCCTATGTGGGACAGGGGAACTATGGCTACACCTTC.

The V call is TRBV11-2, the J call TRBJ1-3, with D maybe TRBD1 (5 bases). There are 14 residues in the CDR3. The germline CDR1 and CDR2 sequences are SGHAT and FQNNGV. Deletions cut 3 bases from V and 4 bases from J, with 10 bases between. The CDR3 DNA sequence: TGTGCCAGCAGCTTCGGGGGGACGGGAAACACCATATATTTT. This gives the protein CASSFGGTGNTIYF.

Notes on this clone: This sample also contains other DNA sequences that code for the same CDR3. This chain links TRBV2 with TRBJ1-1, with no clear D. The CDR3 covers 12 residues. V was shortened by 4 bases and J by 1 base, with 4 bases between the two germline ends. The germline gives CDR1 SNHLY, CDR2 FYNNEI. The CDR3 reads CASSVRNTEAFF. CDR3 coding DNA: TGTGCCAGCAGTGTCAGGAACACTGAAGCTTTCTTT.

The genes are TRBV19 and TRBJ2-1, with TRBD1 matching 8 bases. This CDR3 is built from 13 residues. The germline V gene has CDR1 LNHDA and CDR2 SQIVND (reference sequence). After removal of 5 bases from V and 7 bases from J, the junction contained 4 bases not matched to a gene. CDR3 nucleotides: TGTGCCAGTAGTCGGGACAGGTGGAATGAGCAGTTCTTC. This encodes CASSRDRWNEQFF. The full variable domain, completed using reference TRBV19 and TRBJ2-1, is DGGITQSPKYLFRKEGQNVTLSCEQNLNHDAMYWYRQDPGQGLRLIYYSQIVNDFQKGDIAEGYSVSREKKESFPLTVTSAQKNPTAFYLCASSRDRWNEQFFGPGTRLTVL.

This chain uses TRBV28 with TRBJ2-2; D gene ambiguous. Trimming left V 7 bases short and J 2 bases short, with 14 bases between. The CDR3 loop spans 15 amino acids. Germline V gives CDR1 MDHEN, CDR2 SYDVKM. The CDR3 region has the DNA TGTGCCAGCAAACGGAGTTTCTTTAACACCGGGGAGCTGTTTTTT. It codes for CASKRSFFNTGELFF.

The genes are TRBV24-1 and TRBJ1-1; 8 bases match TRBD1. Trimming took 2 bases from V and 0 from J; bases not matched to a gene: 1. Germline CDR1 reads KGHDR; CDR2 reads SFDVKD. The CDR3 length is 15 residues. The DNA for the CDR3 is TGTGCCACCAGTGATTGGGACAGGATGAACACTGAAGCTTTCTTT. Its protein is CATSDWDRMNTEAFF.

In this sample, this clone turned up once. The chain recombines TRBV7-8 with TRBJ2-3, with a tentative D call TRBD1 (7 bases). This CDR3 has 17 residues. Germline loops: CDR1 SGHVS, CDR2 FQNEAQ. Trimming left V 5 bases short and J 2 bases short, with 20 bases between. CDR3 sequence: CASSPHRAGQTTDTQYF. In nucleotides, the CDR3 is TGTGCCAGCAGCCCACACCGCGCGGGACAGACCACAGATACGCAGTATTTT.

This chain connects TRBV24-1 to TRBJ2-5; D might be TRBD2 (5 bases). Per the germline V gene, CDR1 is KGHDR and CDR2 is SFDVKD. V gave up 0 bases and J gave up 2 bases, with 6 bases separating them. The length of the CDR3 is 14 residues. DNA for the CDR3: TGTGCCACCAGTGATTTGTCGGGGCAAGAGACCCAGTACTTC. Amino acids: CATSDLSGQETQYF.

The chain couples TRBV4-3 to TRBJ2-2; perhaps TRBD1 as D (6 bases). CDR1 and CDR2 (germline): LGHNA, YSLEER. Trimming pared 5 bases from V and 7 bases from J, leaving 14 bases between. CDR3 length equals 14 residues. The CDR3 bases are TGCGCCAGCAGCTACCACCAGGGGATCGGGGAGCTGTTTTTT. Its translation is CASSYHQGIGELFF.

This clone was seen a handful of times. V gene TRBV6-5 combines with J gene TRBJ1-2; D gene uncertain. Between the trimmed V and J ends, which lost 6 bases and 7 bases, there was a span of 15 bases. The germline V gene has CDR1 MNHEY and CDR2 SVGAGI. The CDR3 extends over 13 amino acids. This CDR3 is CASSRAGEGGYTF. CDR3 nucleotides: TGTGCCAGCAGCCGGGCGGGAGAGGGTGGCTACACCTTC.